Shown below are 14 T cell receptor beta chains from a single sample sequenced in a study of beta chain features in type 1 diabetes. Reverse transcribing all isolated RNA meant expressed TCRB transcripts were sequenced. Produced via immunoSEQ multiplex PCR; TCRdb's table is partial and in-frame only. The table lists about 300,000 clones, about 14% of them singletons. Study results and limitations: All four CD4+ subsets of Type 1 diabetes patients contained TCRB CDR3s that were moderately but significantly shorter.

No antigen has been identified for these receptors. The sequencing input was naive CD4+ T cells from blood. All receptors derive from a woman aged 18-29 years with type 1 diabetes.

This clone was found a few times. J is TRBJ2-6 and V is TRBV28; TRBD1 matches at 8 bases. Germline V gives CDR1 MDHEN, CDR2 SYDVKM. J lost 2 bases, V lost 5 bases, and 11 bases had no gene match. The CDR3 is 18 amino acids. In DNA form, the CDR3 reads TGTGCCAGCAGTCCTCCGGGACAGGACTCCGCTGGGGCCAACGTCCTGACTTTC. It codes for CASSPPGQDSAGANVLTF.

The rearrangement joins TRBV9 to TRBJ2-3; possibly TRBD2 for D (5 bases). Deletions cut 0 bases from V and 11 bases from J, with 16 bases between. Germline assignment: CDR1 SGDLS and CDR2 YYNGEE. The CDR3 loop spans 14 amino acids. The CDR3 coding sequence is TGTGCCAGCAGCGTAGACCCAACTAGATCGAAGCAGTATTTT. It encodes CASSVDPTRSKQYF.

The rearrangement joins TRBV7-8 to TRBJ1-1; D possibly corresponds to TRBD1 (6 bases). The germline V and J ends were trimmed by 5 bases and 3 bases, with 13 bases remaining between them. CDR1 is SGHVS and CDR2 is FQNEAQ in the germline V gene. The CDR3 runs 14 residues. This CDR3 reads CASSRQGGDTEAFF. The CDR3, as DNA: TGTGCCAGCAGCCGACAAGGGGGAGACACTGAAGCTTTCTTT.

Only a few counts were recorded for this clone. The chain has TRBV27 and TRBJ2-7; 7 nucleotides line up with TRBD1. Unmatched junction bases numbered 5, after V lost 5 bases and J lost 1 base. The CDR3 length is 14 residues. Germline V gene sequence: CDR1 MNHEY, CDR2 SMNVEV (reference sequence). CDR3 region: CASSPDRVSYEQYV. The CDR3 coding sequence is TGTGCCAGCAGTCCCGACAGGGTATCCTACGAGCAGTACGTC.

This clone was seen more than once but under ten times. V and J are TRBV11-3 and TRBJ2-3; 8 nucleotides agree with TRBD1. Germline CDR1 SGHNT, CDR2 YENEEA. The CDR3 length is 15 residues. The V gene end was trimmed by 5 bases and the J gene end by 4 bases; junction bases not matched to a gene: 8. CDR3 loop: CASSPRTGSADTQYF. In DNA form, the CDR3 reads TGTGCCAGCAGCCCCCGGACAGGGAGTGCAGATACGCAGTATTTT. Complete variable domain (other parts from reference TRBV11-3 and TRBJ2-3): EAGVVQSPRYKIIEKKQPVAFWCNPISGHNTLYWYLQNLGQGPELLIRYENEEAVDDSQLPKDRFSAERLKGVDSTLKIQPAELGDSAVYLCASSPRTGSADTQYFGPGTRLTVL.

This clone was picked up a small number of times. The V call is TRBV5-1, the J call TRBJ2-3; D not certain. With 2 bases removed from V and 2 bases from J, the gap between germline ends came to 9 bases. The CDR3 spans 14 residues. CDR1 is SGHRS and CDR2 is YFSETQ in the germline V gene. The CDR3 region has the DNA TGCGCCAGCAGCTTCGGTGCTTCCACAGATACGCAGTATTTT. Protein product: CASSFGASTDTQYF.

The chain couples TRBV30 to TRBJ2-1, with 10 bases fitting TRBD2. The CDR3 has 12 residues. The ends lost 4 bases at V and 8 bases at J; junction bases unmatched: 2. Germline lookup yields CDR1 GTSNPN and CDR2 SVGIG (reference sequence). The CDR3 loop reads CAWTSGSHEQFF. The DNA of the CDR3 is TGTGCCTGGACTAGCGGGAGCCATGAGCAGTTCTTC.

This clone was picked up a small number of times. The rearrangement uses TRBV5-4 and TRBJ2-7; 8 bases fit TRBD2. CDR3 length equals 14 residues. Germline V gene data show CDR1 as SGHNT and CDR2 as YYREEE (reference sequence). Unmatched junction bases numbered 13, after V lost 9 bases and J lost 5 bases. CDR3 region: CATRTGTSIHEQYF. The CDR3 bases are TGTGCCACCAGAACCGGGACTAGTATCCACGAGCAGTACTTC.

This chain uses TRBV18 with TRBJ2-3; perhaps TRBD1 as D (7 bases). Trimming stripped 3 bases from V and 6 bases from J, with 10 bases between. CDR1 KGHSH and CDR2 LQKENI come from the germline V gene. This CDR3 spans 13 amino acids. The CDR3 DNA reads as TGTGCCAGCTCACCGGGGGGACAGGATACGCAGTATTTT. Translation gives CASSPGGQDTQYF.

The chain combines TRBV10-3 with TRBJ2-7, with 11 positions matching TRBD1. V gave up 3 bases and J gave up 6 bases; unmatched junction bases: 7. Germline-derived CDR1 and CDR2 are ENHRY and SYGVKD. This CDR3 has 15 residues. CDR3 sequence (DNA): TGTGCCATCAGTGACCCCGGGACAGGGGGTGGCGAGCAGTACTTC. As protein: CAISDPGTGGGEQYF.

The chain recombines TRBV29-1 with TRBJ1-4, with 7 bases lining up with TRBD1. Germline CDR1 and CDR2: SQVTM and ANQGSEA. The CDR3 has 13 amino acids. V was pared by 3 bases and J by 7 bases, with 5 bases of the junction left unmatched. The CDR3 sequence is CSVEAGGFEKLFF. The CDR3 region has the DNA TGCAGCGTTGAGGCAGGGGGATTTGAAAAACTGTTTTTT.

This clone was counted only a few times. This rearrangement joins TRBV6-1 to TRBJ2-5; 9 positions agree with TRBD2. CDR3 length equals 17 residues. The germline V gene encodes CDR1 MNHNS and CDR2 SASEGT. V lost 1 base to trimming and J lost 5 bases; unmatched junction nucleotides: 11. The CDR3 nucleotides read TGTGCCAGCAGTGAAGGGTCGGCTAGCGGGATGATGGAGACCCAGTACTTC. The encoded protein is CASSEGSASGMMETQYF.

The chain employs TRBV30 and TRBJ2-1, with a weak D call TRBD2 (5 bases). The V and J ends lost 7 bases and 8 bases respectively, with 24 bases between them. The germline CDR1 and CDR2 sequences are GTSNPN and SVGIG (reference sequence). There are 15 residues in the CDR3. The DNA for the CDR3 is TGTGCCTCTCGAGTGGCGGGCCTGAAGCTTCATGAGCAGTTCTTC. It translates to CASRVAGLKLHEQFF.

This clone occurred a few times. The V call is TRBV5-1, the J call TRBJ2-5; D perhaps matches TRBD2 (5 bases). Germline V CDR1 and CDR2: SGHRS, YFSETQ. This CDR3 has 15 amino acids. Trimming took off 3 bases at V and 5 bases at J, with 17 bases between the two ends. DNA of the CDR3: TGCGCCAGCAGCTCACAAGCGAGCGGAAGGGAGACCCAGTACTTC. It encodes CASSSQASGRETQYF.